A selection of T cell receptor beta chains follows, all from one sample in a study of shared clonotypes between healthy human individuals. Profiling relied on immunoSEQ multiplex PCR, and the TCRdb table lists in-frame clones only, not all of them. Found here are about 680,000 clones, 90% to 95% of them singletons; the top ten hold roughly 22%. What was sequenced was naive CD8+ T cells sorted from blood. The source is a man aged 25-45 years in good health. Each CDR3 is given with its conserved first and last residue. A D gene is named only where the DNA matches it firmly. A row's size may be missing; if present it is once, few, many or a size class.

.	TRBV28	15	TRBD2	TRBJ2-1	TGTGCCAGCAGCCTCAGCGGGAGGGTTTACAATGAGCAGTTCTTC	CASSLSGRVYNEQFF
.	TRBV7-9	16	.	TRBJ2-1	TGTGCCAGCAGCTTAGTGGCAGGGTCCCCCTACAATGAGCAGTTCTTC	CASSLVAGSPYNEQFF
.	TRBV6-5	16	.	TRBJ1-2	TGTGCCAGCAGTAACTCGGGGAGGGATGGTAACTATGGCTACACCTTC	CASSNSGRDGNYGYTF
.	TRBV30	16	TRBD2	TRBJ2-2	TGTGCCTGGAGTGTAATTCTAGCGGGGGGAGGCGGGGAGCTGTTTTTT	CAWSVILAGGGGELFF
.	TRBV7-6	14	.	TRBJ2-6	TGTGCCAGCAGCCCTAGCCCTGGGGCCAACGTCCTGACTTTC	CASSPSPGANVLTF
.	TRBV7-2	16	TRBD2	TRBJ2-7	TGTGCCAGCAGCGTGAGCTTAGCGGGAGGATCGTACGAGCAGTACTTC	CASSVSLAGGSYEQYF
.	TRBV15	14	.	TRBJ1-2	TGTGCCACCAGCAGACCGGGACACGAATATGGCTACACCTTC	CATSRPGHEYGYTF
.	TRBV7-8	15	.	TRBJ2-1	TGTGCCAGCAGCCCGTCTAGCGTAAAGTACAATGAGCAGTTCTTC	CASSPSSVKYNEQFF
.	TRBV7-2	14	TRBD1	TRBJ2-5	TGTGCCAGCAGCTTTACAGGGGGAGGCGAGACCCAGTACTTC	CASSFTGGGETQYF
.	TRBV11-2	15	.	TRBJ2-7	TGTGCCAGCAGCTTAGATGGGGGGCTCGGGTACGAGCAGTACTTC	CASSLDGGLGYEQYF
.	TRBV5-5	17	.	TRBJ2-5	TGTGCCAGCAGCTTGGACGTTTTGGCGGGGGCCCGGGAGACCCAGTACTTC	CASSLDVLAGARETQYF
.	TRBV7-3	13	TRBD2	TRBJ2-1	TGTGCCAGCGGTTCAGCGGGGGGCAATGAGCAGTTCTTC	CASGSAGGNEQFF
.	TRBV27	14	.	TRBJ1-5	TGTGCCAGCAGTTTAGGGGGTAGCAATCAGCCCCAGCATTTT	CASSLGGSNQPQHF
.	TRBV9	15	TRBD1	TRBJ2-3	TGTGCCAGCAGCCCAGAGGGACAGCTCACAGATACGCAGTATTTT	CASSPEGQLTDTQYF
.	TRBV19	15	.	TRBJ2-3	TGTGCCAGTAGTATCGGACGTCAGAGCACAGATACGCAGTATTTT	CASSIGRQSTDTQYF
.	TRBV27	15	TRBD1	TRBJ2-7	TGTGCCAGCAGTTTATTGGGACAGGGGGCCTGGGAGCAGTACTTC	CASSLLGQGAWEQYF
.	TRBV5-5	15	TRBD1	TRBJ1-2	TGTGCCAGCAGTTATATTTCGGGACAGGTTTATGGCTACACCTTC	CASSYISGQVYGYTF
once	TRBV5-4	13	.	TRBJ2-7	TGTGCCAGCAGCCACCGGGAAAACTACGAGCAGTACTTC	CASSHRENYEQYF
.	TRBV7-3	14	TRBD2	TRBJ2-5	TGTGCCAGCAGCTTAAGCGGGAGTGGGGAGACCCAGTACTTC	CASSLSGSGETQYF
.	TRBV19	14	.	TRBJ2-3	TGTGCCAGACCCGCCAGGAATAGCACAGATACGCAGTATTTT	CARPARNSTDTQYF
.	TRBV7-9	17	.	TRBJ1-4	TGTGCCAGCAGCAGGCGTAATCTGGGGTTGGCTAATGAAAAACTGTTTTTT	CASSRRNLGLANEKLFF
.	TRBV11-3	16	TRBD2	TRBJ2-3	TGTGCCAGCAGCCTCACGACTAGCGGTTACACAGATACGCAGTATTTT	CASSLTTSGYTDTQYF
.	TRBV9	16	.	TRBJ2-3	TGTGCCAGCACCAAAGGGGGGCAGTTTACCCCAGATACGCAGTATTTT	CASTKGGQFTPDTQYF
once	TRBV2	16	.	TRBJ2-7	TGTGCCAGCAGCCCACTTACAGGGTTGGACTCCTACGAGCAGTACTTC	CASSPLTGLDSYEQYF
.	TRBV7-9	14	.	TRBJ2-7	TGTGCCAGCAGCGGAAGCGCTATTACCTACGAGCAGTACTTC	CASSGSAITYEQYF
.	TRBV9	15	TRBD2	TRBJ2-3	TGTGCCAGCAGCGTTGGAGGGAGGGCCCCAGATACGCAGTATTTT	CASSVGGRAPDTQYF
many	TRBV25-1	16	.	TRBJ2-2	TGTGCCAGCAGTGAATACAGGACGGAGGGCACCGGGGAGCTGTTTTTT	CASSEYRTEGTGELFF
once	TRBV6-6	14	TRBD1	TRBJ2-5	TGTGCCAGCAGTTACCAGGGGGCGAGGGAGACCCAGTACTTC	CASSYQGARETQYF
.	TRBV25-1	15	.	TRBJ2-7	TGTGCCAGCAGTGCCTGGGAGGGGGACACCTACGAGCAGTACTTC	CASSAWEGDTYEQYF
.	TRBV10-2	16	.	TRBJ2-7	TGCGCCAGCAGTGAGTCAGGGGATCTGAGTTCCTACGAGCAGTACTTC	CASSESGDLSSYEQYF
once	TRBV10-3	12	.	TRBJ2-5	TGTGCCATCAGTGAAGGGGTGGAGACCCAGTACTTC	CAISEGVETQYF
.	TRBV7-2	14	TRBD1	TRBJ2-1	TGTGCCAGCAGCACGGGACAGGCCTTGAATGAGCAGTTCTTC	CASSTGQALNEQFF
.	TRBV28	14	.	TRBJ2-4	TGTGCCAGCAGTTTATCGGCAGGGGAAAACATTCAGTACTTC	CASSLSAGENIQYF
.	TRBV5-4	18	.	TRBJ2-7	TGTGCCAGCAGCTTGGTCATGGGTCGTCACGGGAACCGCTACGAGCAGTACTTC	CASSLVMGRHGNRYEQYF
.	TRBV4-1	20	TRBD1	TRBJ2-5	TGCGCCAGCAGCCAAGACCTTACCCACCGGGACAGGGAATTGGTAGAGACCCAGTACTTC	CASSQDLTHRDRELVETQYF
.	TRBV13	15	.	TRBJ2-7	TGTGCCAGCAGCTTAGGCTTAGGGTCCCACTACGAGCAGTACTTC	CASSLGLGSHYEQYF
.	TRBV5-1	15	TRBD2	TRBJ2-3	TGCGCCAGCAGCTCGGAAGCGGGAGCCGGGGATACGCAGTATTTT	CASSSEAGAGDTQYF
few	TRBV27	13	.	TRBJ2-7	TGTGCCAGCAGTTTTGGGCAGAACTACGAGCAGTACTTC	CASSFGQNYEQYF
.	TRBV19	13	.	TRBJ2-1	TGTGCCAGTAGTATTGGGGGTAAGGATGAGCAGTTCTTC	CASSIGGKDEQFF
.	TRBV11-1	18	TRBD2	TRBJ2-2	TGTGCCAGCAGCTTAGCGATATCGGCGGGAGCCCTCGCCGGGGAGCTGTTTTTT	CASSLAISAGALAGELFF
once	TRBV11-3	16	TRBD2	TRBJ2-3	TGTGCCAGCAGCTTTGGGACTAGCGACTATCGAGATACGCAGTATTTT	CASSFGTSDYRDTQYF
many	TRBV5-4	14	.	TRBJ2-7	TGTGCCAGCAGGGGGTTTGTCTCAGGGGACGAGCAGTACTTC	CASRGFVSGDEQYF
.	TRBV28	12	.	TRBJ2-6	TGTGCCAGTGCCCCTGGGGCCAACGTCCTGACTTTC	CASAPGANVLTF
.	TRBV2	11	TRBD1	TRBJ2-3	TGTGCGGACAGGGGGCCAGATACGCAGTATTTT	CADRGPDTQYF
.	TRBV7-9	13	.	TRBJ2-7	TGTGCCAGCAGCTCGGGGGTGACCCACGAGCAGTACTTC	CASSSGVTHEQYF
.	TRBV27	14	.	TRBJ1-5	TGTGCCAGCCGACAGGTCGGAGGGGGTCAGCCCCAGCATTTT	CASRQVGGGQPQHF